The clone carrying this T cell receptor beta chain was seen a few times. Its antigen remains unidentified. The germline V gene has CDR1 SGHDT and CDR2 YYEEEE. The CDR3 has 14 residues. The trim removed 4 bases at V and 9 bases at J, leaving 7 bases unmatched. Via MiXCR, TCRdb re-called the reads, giving one row per CDR3 protein. The sample has roughly 15,000 distinct CDR3 sequences, about 20% seen once. The sample originates from a study of liver allograft versus peripheral blood T cells. Across the study: Within transplanted livers, the T cell receptor repertoires were examined and compared against the repertoires present in the peripheral blood of liver transplant recipients. Study-wide results and limits: According to reports, the T cell receptor repertoires inside liver allografts differed from those in peripheral blood.

This chain uses TRBV5-6 with TRBJ1-5, with 10 bases fitting TRBD1. This TCR came from a human patient who had a liver transplant. Some T cells could come from the graft donor. CDR3 coding DNA: TGTGCCAGCAGCCGCGGACAGGGGGACAGGCCCCAGCATTTT. Protein sequence: CASSRGQGDRPQHF.